The 26 T cell receptor beta chains below were found in one sample sequenced in a study of shared clonotypes between healthy human individuals. Some clones are missing from TCRdb's copy, which holds only in-frame ones; the method was immunoSEQ multiplex PCR. The table includes around 2.1 million clones, under 97% detected once. Sequencing input: naive CD4+ T cells sorted from blood. As to subset: CD45RA+ positively selected. These receptors all come from a young man in good health.

The chain uses TRBV28 and TRBJ1-5, with 7 bases that match TRBD1. The CDR3 contains 14 residues. Germline V gene sequence: CDR1 MDHEN, CDR2 SYDVKM. The V segment lost 5 bases and the J segment 6 bases; nucleotides outside the gene matches: 7. The CDR3 DNA sequence: TGTGCCAGCAGTGGGCAGGGGGAGACTCAGCCCCAGCATTTT. Protein sequence: CASSGQGETQPQHF. Filled out from reference TRBV28 and TRBJ1-5, the complete variable domain reads DVKVTQSSRYLVKRTGEKVFLECVQDMDHENMFWYRQDPGLGLRLIYFSYDVKMKEKGDIPEGYSVSREKKERFSLILESASTNQTSMYLCASSGQGETQPQHFGDGTRLSIL.

This clone was detected only once. The rearrangement uses TRBV30 and TRBJ2-5; either TRBD1 or TRBD2 may supply D (5 bases each). This CDR3 region has 15 residues. Trimming took 3 bases from V and 0 from J, leaving 14 bases between them. Germline V lookup: CDR1 GTSNPN, CDR2 SVGIG (reference sequence). The CDR3, as DNA: TGTGCCTGGAGGGGACGGAACTCGTACCAAGAGACCCAGTACTTC. It specifies CAWRGRNSYQETQYF.

Worth noting for this clone: Other DNA sequences in the same sample also yield this CDR3. This rearrangement joins TRBV18 to TRBJ2-5, with D perhaps TRBD1 (6 bases). CDR1 and CDR2 (germline): KGHSH, LQKENI. CDR3 length: 14 residues. Trimming took off 3 bases at V and 2 bases at J, with 10 bases between the two ends. The CDR3 DNA follows: TGTGCCAGCTCACCTCTGGACAGTCAAGAGACCCAGTACTTC. This sequence encodes CASSPLDSQETQYF. The full variable domain, completed using reference TRBV18 and TRBJ2-5, is NAGVMQNPRHLVRRRGQEARLRCSPMKGHSHVYWYRQLPEEGLKFMVYLQKENIIDESGMPKERFSAEFPKEGPSILRIQQVVRGDSAAYFCASSPLDSQETQYFGPGTRLLVL.

The genes are TRBV2 and TRBJ2-5; D gene ambiguous. The germline V and J ends were trimmed by 6 bases and 5 bases, with 10 bases remaining between them. The CDR3 is 12 amino acids. Germline CDR1 and CDR2: SNHLY and FYNNEI. This CDR3 is CASRAVGETQYF. CDR3 sequence (DNA): TGTGCCAGCAGGGCAGTGGGGGAGACCCAGTACTTC.

V gene TRBV5-1 combines with J gene TRBJ1-3; 8 bases are shared with TRBD1. The trim removed 4 bases at V and 9 bases at J, leaving 6 bases unmatched. Germline assignment: CDR1 SGHRS and CDR2 YFSETQ. The CDR3 runs to 13 residues. The chain's CDR3 is CASSLQGERTIYF. The CDR3 region has the DNA TGCGCCAGCAGCCTACAGGGGGAACGCACCATATATTTT.

To note about this clone: Different DNA sequences within this sample yield the same CDR3. This chain links TRBV6-6 with TRBJ2-7; perhaps D is TRBD1 or TRBD2 (6 bases each). Trimming took 0 bases from V and 4 from J, leaving 10 bases between them. This CDR3 comprises 14 residues. CDR1 is MNHNY, CDR2 SVGAGI, per germline (reference sequence). CDR3 DNA: TGTGCCAGCAGTTACTCAAGGGGGGAGTACGAGCAGTACTTC. This translates into CASSYSRGEYEQYF.

For this clone: The sample carries other DNA sequences with the same CDR3. The CDR3 nucleotides read TGTGCCAGCAGCTCGGGAGGGGAGCAGTACTTC. Protein sequence: CASSSGGEQYF. The V and J genes are TRBV5-4 and TRBJ2-7; 8 positions match TRBD2. CDR3 size: 11 residues. Germline loops: CDR1 SGHNT, CDR2 YYREEE (reference sequence). The V gene end was trimmed by 3 bases and the J gene end by 7 bases; junction bases not matched to a gene: 0.

V usage is TRBV7-2 and J usage is TRBJ2-7, with D possibly being TRBD2 (6 bases). In germline, CDR1 is SGHTA, CDR2 FQGNSA. The CDR3 sequence is 13 residues long. Trimming left V 3 bases short and J 7 bases short, with 13 bases between. CDR3 coding DNA: TGTGCCAGCAGCTTGGAACTAGCCAGGGAGCAGTACTTC. It is translated as CASSLELAREQYF.

This clone came up once. The chain has TRBV7-9 and TRBJ1-2, with D unclear. Germline CDR1 is SEHNR and CDR2 is FQNEAQ (reference sequence). The CDR3 is made up of 14 amino acids. The ends were cut back, 1 base at V and 2 bases at J, with 8 bases in the middle. The CDR3 region is CASSLEVENYGYTF. DNA for the CDR3: TGTGCCAGCAGCTTAGAGGTAGAGAACTATGGCTACACCTTC.

The chain employs TRBV18 and TRBJ1-6; 7 bases fit TRBD1. Trimming cost V 5 bases and J 1 base; bases outside gene matches: 8. The CDR3 loop spans 17 amino acids. Germline CDR1 and CDR2: KGHSH and LQKENI. The CDR3 coding sequence is TGTGCCAGCTCAACAGGGGAGGGTACATCCTATAATTCACCCCTCCACTTT. Translated: CASSTGEGTSYNSPLHF.

Turning to this clone: A junction boundary mismatches the germline segment, possibly from a read error. V usage is TRBV11-2 and J usage is TRBJ2-3; no definite D call. Germline loops: CDR1 SGHAT, CDR2 FQNNGV. The CDR3 is made up of 13 amino acids. Written as DNA, the CDR3 is TGTGCCAGCAGCCGTACCATCACAGATGCGCAGTATTTT. Translating it yields CASSRTITDAQYF.

This chain uses TRBV19 with TRBJ2-6; 12 nucleotides agree with TRBD1. Germline V CDR1 and CDR2: LNHDA, SQIVND (reference sequence). V trimming: 8 bases; J trimming: 2 bases; junction bases outside the gene matches: 7. The CDR3 totals 17 residues. The CDR3 nucleotides are TGTGCCAGTTCCCCCGGGACAGGGGGCACTGGGGCCAACGTCCTGACTTTC. Translating it yields CASSPGTGGTGANVLTF.

This clone was detected only once. The V gene is TRBV2, the J gene TRBJ2-7, with 8 bases matching TRBD2. Per the germline V gene, CDR1 is SNHLY and CDR2 is FYNNEI. The junction had 4 bases not matched to a gene; V was cut back by 9 bases and J by 0 bases. This CDR3 spans 13 amino acids. CDR3 coding DNA: TGTGCCAGTGTAGCGGGGCGCTCCTACGAGCAGTACTTC. It specifies CASVAGRSYEQYF. Drawing the rest from reference TRBV2 and TRBJ2-7, the complete variable domain is EPEVTQTPSHQVTQMGQEVILRCVPISNHLYFYWYRQILGQKVEFLVSFYNNEISEKSEIFDDQFSVERPDGSNFTLKIRSTKLEDSAMYFCASVAGRSYEQYFGPGTRLTVT.

The genes are TRBV7-9 and TRBJ1-2; D is ambiguous. Germline loops: CDR1 SEHNR, CDR2 FQNEAQ (reference sequence). Trimming took off 5 bases at V and 2 bases at J, with 12 bases between the two ends. The length of the CDR3 is 14 residues. The CDR3 DNA reads TGTGCCAGCAGCCCCCCACGAGTAAACTATGGCTACACCTTC. It translates to CASSPPRVNYGYTF. The whole variable domain, remainder taken from reference TRBV7-9 and TRBJ1-2, is DTGVSQNPRHKITKRGQNVTFRCDPISEHNRLYWYRQTLGQGPEFLTYFQNEAQLEKSRLLSDRFSAERPKGSFSTLEIQRTEQGDSAMYLCASSPPRVNYGYTFGSGTRLTVV.

The count of this clone is one. V is TRBV6-6 and J is TRBJ2-7, with 9 positions matching TRBD1. J lost 0 bases, V lost 5 bases, and 8 bases had no gene match. Germline lookup yields CDR1 MNHNY and CDR2 SVGAGI (reference sequence). The CDR3 totals 16 residues. CDR3 nucleotides: TGTGCCAGCAGTAGTGGGACAGGGTTAGTCTCCTACGAGCAGTACTTC. It encodes CASSSGTGLVSYEQYF.

The chain is built from TRBV28 and TRBJ1-5; 7 bases agree with TRBD1. This CDR3 is built from 14 residues. The germline V gene has CDR1 MDHEN and CDR2 SYDVKM. J lost 1 base, V lost 8 bases, and 5 bases had no gene match. CDR3 nucleotide sequence: TGTGCCAGCCAAACAGGGGACAGCAATCAGCCCCAGCATTTT. Encoded protein: CASQTGDSNQPQHF.

The chain is built from TRBV19 and TRBJ2-1; D is uncertain. This CDR3 is 14 amino acids long. The germline V gene encodes CDR1 LNHDA and CDR2 SQIVND (reference sequence). V lost 7 bases, J lost 5 bases, and 15 bases lay in between. The DNA of the CDR3 is TGTGCCAGTACCTCCTTGGGGATAAACAATGAGCAGTTCTTC. Encoded protein: CASTSLGINNEQFF. Supplemented by reference TRBV19 and TRBJ2-1, the full variable domain reads DGGITQSPKYLFRKEGQNVTLSCEQNLNHDAMYWYRQDPGQGLRLIYYSQIVNDFQKGDIAEGYSVSREKKESFPLTVTSAQKNPTAFYLCASTSLGINNEQFFGPGTRLTVL.

To note about this clone: Other DNA sequences within the sample encode an identical CDR3. V and J are TRBV5-1 and TRBJ2-2; D unresolved. The CDR3 is 14 amino acids. With 0 bases removed from V and 1 base from J, the gap between germline ends came to 4 bases. Germline V CDR1 and CDR2: SGHRS, YFSETQ. The CDR3 is CASSLDMNTGELFF. The CDR3, as DNA: TGCGCCAGCAGCTTGGATATGAACACCGGGGAGCTGTTTTTT.

Details on this clone: Other DNA sequences in the sample encode the same CDR3. The CDR3 region has the DNA TGTGCCAGCTCACCACCTGGACAGGGGGGGAATCAGCCCCAGCATTTT. Residues: CASSPPGQGGNQPQHF. The chain carries TRBV18 and TRBJ1-5, with TRBD1 matching 10 bases. This CDR3 is built from 16 residues. Germline V gene data show CDR1 as KGHSH and CDR2 as LQKENI. V gave up 0 bases and J gave up 4 bases; unmatched junction bases: 3.

J is TRBJ2-7 and V is TRBV10-3, with 7 bases identical to TRBD2. The CDR3 sequence is 18 residues long. Germline CDR1 ENHRY, CDR2 SYGVKD. The trim removed 5 bases at V and 2 bases at J, leaving 18 bases unmatched. Here the CDR3 reads CAISSLPGGRGGPYEQYF. The CDR3 DNA reads as TGTGCCATCAGTTCGCTACCAGGTGGGAGGGGAGGACCCTACGAGCAGTACTTC.

V and J are TRBV30 and TRBJ2-3, with 9 bases lining up with TRBD1. Germline CDR1 is GTSNPN and CDR2 is SVGIG (reference sequence). V was clipped by 6 bases and J by 5 bases; unmatched bases: 6. This CDR3 is built from 13 residues. The CDR3 region has the DNA TGTGCCTGCGGCACAGGGGGCAAAGATACGCAGTATTTT. Translation gives CACGTGGKDTQYF.

The V call is TRBV6-6, the J call TRBJ1-5; 7 bases fit TRBD1. The CDR3 sequence is 13 residues long. Germline V CDR1 and CDR2: MNHNY, SVGAGI (reference sequence). The J segment lost 3 bases and the V segment lost 8 bases, leaving 4 bases of the junction unmatched. The DNA for the CDR3 is TGTGCCAGCGTCGACAGGGACAATCAGCCCCAGCATTTT. Amino acids: CASVDRDNQPQHF.

CDR3 region: CASSANTGELFF. The CDR3 DNA reads as TGTGCCAGCAGCGCGAACACCGGGGAGCTGTTTTTT. This rearrangement joins TRBV5-4 to TRBJ2-2; D remains ambiguous. The CDR3 length is 12 residues. Trimming removed 4 bases from V and 0 bases from J, with 1 base in between. Germline values: CDR1 SGHNT, CDR2 YYREEE (reference sequence).

The chain employs TRBV28 and TRBJ1-4, with D tentatively TRBD1 (6 bases). Germline CDR1 MDHEN, CDR2 SYDVKM. This CDR3 comprises 13 residues. Trimming left V 6 bases short and J 16 bases short, with 21 bases between. The CDR3: CASSLAGARGKFF. The CDR3, as DNA: TGTGCCAGCAGCCTGGCGGGGGCGCGGGGGAAGTTTTTT.

In this sample, this clone turned up a few times. The rearrangement uses TRBV7-9 and TRBJ1-5, with no clear D. The CDR3 runs 13 residues. Germline loops: CDR1 SEHNR, CDR2 FQNEAQ (reference sequence). The germline V and J ends were trimmed by 2 bases and 4 bases, with 6 bases remaining between them. CDR3 DNA: TGTGCCAGCAGCTTACAGGAAAATCAGCCCCAGCATTTT. It codes for CASSLQENQPQHF. Complete variable domain (other parts from reference TRBV7-9 and TRBJ1-5): DTGVSQNPRHKITKRGQNVTFRCDPISEHNRLYWYRQTLGQGPEFLTYFQNEAQLEKSRLLSDRFSAERPKGSFSTLEIQRTEQGDSAMYLCASSLQENQPQHFGDGTRLSIL.

The V call is TRBV14, the J call TRBJ2-7; TRBD1 agrees at 9 bases. CDR1 is SGHDN and CDR2 is FVKESK in the germline V gene. Trimming cost V 4 bases and J 6 bases; bases outside gene matches: 10. The CDR3 spans 15 residues. The CDR3 nucleotides read TGTGCCAGCAGCCCCCGGGACAGGGTGGTAGGCGAGCAGTACTTC. Protein sequence: CASSPRDRVVGEQYF.